The subject of this entry is one T cell receptor beta chain. Antigen unknown. Terminally differentiated effector memory CD45RA+ cells were excluded by CCR7 positive selection of CD45RO-negative cells. Adult Caucasians living in Nashville, Tennessee made up all of the donors. The record originates from a study of shared clonotypes between healthy human individuals. General study results and limits: Naive CD4 clonotypes overlapped across several donors at roughly 5.1%.

At a deep level, the assay was run. Original methodology: Junction-only sequences without quality scores came from ImmunoSEQ, so filtering differed. Only in-frame clones appear in the TCRdb table, and some are missing; sequencing was by immunoSEQ multiplex PCR. V and J calls and clone size are as listed in that table; D and trimming were resolved from the DNA. Of about 2.1 million clones in the sample, just under 95% were seen once. Looked up from germline, CDR1 is MDHEN and CDR2 is SYDVKM. V lost 4 bases and J lost 0, with 4 bases in between. The CDR3 consists of 13 residues. Sequencing used naive CD8+ T cells from PBMCs. This chain links TRBV28 with TRBJ1-3; D gene unclear. This sequence originates from a man between 18 and 29 years old in good health. Some clones in this sample may be carry-over from other donors' samples. CDR3: CASSWNSGNTIYF. The CDR3 DNA reads TGTGCCAGCAGTTGGAACTCTGGAAACACCATATATTTT.